Reported below is one T cell receptor (beta chain). The target antigen is unknown. The method was immunoSEQ multiplex PCR; TCRdb's version includes in-frame clones alone and lacks a portion of them. The sample gives 82,000 or so clones, roughly 85% of which show up once; about 2.2% is in the top ten. This specimen comes from a study of a mutant IDH1 vaccine in newly diagnosed glioma. The V gene's germline CDR1 is SSHAT and CDR2 FNYEAQ (reference sequence). This CDR3 has 15 amino acids. V shed 2 bases and J 7 bases; nucleotides not matched to a gene: 8. Noted time point: week 23, last vaccination. Doses of 300 ug of mutant IDH1 20-mer peptide were given with topical imiquimod.

This TCR derives from a young man with glioma. Some clones in this sample may be carry-over from other donors' samples. The material sequenced was PBMCs, taken from a glioma patient whose treatment included an IDH1 peptide vaccine. The chain combines TRBV7-7 with TRBJ2-5; TRBD2 agrees at 9 bases. CDR3 in DNA: TGTGCCAGCAGCTTAAACGGCGGGGGGGAGGGGACCCAGTACTTC. This sequence encodes CASSLNGGGEGTQYF.